Included here is one T cell receptor beta chain sequence, with context. Its antigen is currently unknown. The sample belongs to a study of T cell responses to AZD1222 COVID-19 vaccine. Whole-study findings and limits: Of spike-specific TCRs, nearly half reportedly target regions left unmutated in variants. Baseline seropositives among AZD1222 recipients totaled only six or seven. Spike-specific TCR breadth and depth grew following two AZD1222 doses.

TCRdb keeps only in-frame clones here, not all; method: immunoSEQ multiplex PCR. Among approximately 110,000 clones listed, more than 75% were seen once. V lost 5 bases to trimming and J lost 1 base, with 11 bases between them. The CDR3 is made up of 14 amino acids. Germline V gene sequence: CDR1 MNHEY, CDR2 SVGAGI. This TCR was recovered from an adult in good health. The V and J genes are TRBV6-5 and TRBJ2-5; the D call may be TRBD1 or TRBD2 (5 bases each). The sequences come from peripheral blood, collected on day 0 of AZD1222 vaccination. The CDR3 sequence is CASSPRGFQETQYF. The CDR3 region has the DNA TGTGCCAGCAGTCCCCGGGGCTTCCAAGAGACCCAGTACTTC.